This is a list of T cell receptor beta chains from one sample in a study of shared clonotypes between healthy human individuals. TCRdb's table, derived via immunoSEQ multiplex PCR, lists solely in-frame clones and lacks some. The sample has 400,000 to 600,000 clones; approximately 95% are singletons. Sequencing was carried out using naive CD4+ T cells sorted from blood. The receptors shown here come from a woman aged 25 to 39 in good health. The conserved cysteine and the conserved F or W are not part of the CDR3 here.

v_call: TRBV28; j_call: TRBJ1-2; cdr3_aa: ASNRNRHGYT
v_call: TRBV7-8; j_call: TRBJ1-6; cdr3_aa: ASRTGGQGSPLH
v_call: TRBV7-6; j_call: TRBJ2-7; cdr3_aa: ASSLASGRDEQY
v_call: TRBV18; j_call: TRBJ2-5; cdr3_aa: ASSPGEETQY
v_call: TRBV19; j_call: TRBJ1-1; cdr3_aa: ASSQTVPVEAF
v_call: TRBV10-2; j_call: TRBJ2-7; cdr3_aa: ASRSRTGNSGSAEHEQY
v_call: TRBV29-1; j_call: TRBJ2-7; cdr3_aa: SVDPTGTGGEQY
v_call: TRBV18; j_call: TRBJ1-1; cdr3_aa: ASSPDRGRAEAF
v_call: TRBV7-9; j_call: TRBJ2-3; cdr3_aa: ASSTTGSDTQY
v_call: TRBV28; j_call: TRBJ2-7; cdr3_aa: ASSFIRAGHEQY
v_call: TRBV9; j_call: TRBJ2-1; cdr3_aa: ASSVDNEQF
v_call: TRBV5-1; j_call: TRBJ1-2; cdr3_aa: ASSYRESRGYT
v_call: TRBV25-1; j_call: TRBJ2-7; cdr3_aa: ASKGGQGLFEQY
v_call: TRBV7-9; j_call: TRBJ1-5; cdr3_aa: ASSLGGSQPQH
v_call: TRBV2; j_call: TRBJ1-1; cdr3_aa: ASSEGPTGGEAF
v_call: TRBV5-1; j_call: TRBJ2-7; cdr3_aa: ASSPMWGTGGHEQY
v_call: TRBV27; j_call: TRBJ2-2; cdr3_aa: ASSSRATSLGTGELF
v_call: TRBV27; j_call: TRBJ2-2; cdr3_aa: ASTRRGNTGELF